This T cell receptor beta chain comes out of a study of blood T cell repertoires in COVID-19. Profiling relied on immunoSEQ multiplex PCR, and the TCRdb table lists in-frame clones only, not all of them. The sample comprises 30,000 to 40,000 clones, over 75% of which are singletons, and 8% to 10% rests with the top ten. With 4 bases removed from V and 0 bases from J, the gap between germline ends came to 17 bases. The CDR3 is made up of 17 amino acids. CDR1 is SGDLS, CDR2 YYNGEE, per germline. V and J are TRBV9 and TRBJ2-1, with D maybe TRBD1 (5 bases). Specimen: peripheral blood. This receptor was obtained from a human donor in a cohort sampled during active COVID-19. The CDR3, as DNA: TGTGCCAGCAGCACCCGGCAGGGATCTGTCTCCTACAATGAGCAGTTCTTC. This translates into CASSTRQGSVSYNEQFF.